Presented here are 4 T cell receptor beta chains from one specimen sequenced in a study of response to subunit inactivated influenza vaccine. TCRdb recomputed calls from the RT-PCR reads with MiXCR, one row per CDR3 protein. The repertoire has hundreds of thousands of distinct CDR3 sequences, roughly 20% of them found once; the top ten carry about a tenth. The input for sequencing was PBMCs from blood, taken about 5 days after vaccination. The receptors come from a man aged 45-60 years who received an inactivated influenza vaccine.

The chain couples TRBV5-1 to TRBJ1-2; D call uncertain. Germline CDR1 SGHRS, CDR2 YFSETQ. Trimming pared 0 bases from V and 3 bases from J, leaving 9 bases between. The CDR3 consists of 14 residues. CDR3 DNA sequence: TGCGCCAGCAGCTTGGTTGGTTCCGACTATGGCTACACCTTC. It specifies CASSLVGSDYGYTF.

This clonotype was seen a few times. This chain's CDR3 is CASSLVRGRGEAFF. The DNA of the CDR3 is TGTGCCAGCAGCTTAGTGAGGGGAAGGGGTGAAGCTTTCTTT. V usage is TRBV7-2 and J usage is TRBJ1-1, with D possibly matching TRBD1 (5 bases). Per germline, CDR1 SGHTA and CDR2 FQGNSA. The V end was cut by 1 base, the J end by 7 bases, with 13 bases between. The CDR3 sequence is 14 residues long.

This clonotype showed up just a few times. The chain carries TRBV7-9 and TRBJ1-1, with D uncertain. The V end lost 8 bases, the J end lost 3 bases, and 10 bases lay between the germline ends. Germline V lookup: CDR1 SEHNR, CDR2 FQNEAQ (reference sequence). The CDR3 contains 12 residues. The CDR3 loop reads CASEFGDTEAFF. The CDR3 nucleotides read TGTGCCAGCGAGTTCGGCGACACTGAAGCTTTCTTT.

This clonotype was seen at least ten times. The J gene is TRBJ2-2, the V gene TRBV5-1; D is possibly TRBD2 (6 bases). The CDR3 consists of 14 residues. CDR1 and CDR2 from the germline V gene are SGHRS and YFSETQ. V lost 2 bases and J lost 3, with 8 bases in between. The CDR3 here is CASSFSGDTGELFF. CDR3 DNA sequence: TGCGCCAGCAGCTTTTCGGGGGACACCGGGGAGCTGTTTTTT.